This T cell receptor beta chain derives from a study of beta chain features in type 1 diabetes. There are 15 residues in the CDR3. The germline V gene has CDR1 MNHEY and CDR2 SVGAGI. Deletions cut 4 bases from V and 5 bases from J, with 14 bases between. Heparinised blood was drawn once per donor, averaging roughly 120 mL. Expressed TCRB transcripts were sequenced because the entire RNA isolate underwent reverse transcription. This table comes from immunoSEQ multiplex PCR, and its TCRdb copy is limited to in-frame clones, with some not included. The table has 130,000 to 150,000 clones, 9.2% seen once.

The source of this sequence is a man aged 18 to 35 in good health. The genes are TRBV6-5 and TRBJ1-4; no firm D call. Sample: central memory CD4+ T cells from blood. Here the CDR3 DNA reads TGTGCCAGCAGTTTCGGAGGGCCAAGGAATGAAAAACTGTTTTTT. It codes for CASSFGGPRNEKLFF.